This is a list of T cell receptor beta chains from one sample in a study of Graves' ophthalmopathy and Graves' hyperthyroidism. MiXCR, applied by TCRdb to the multiplex PCR reads, yields one record per CDR3 protein. The sample carries hundreds of thousands of distinct CDR3 sequences, 22% recorded once. Sequenced material: peripheral blood. Receptors originate from a woman under 30 with stable Graves' hyperthyroidism. Some clones in this sample may be carry-over from other donors' samples. The CDR3 runs from the conserved cysteine through the conserved F or W. Each record gives: D gene, V gene, J gene, clone size, CDR3 protein, CDR3 DNA. The D gene is left open where the match is weak. Expanded clones are given a class, and other clones once, few, many or no size at all.

d_call: -
v_call: TRBV9
j_call: TRBJ2-7
clone_size: -
cdr3_aa: CASSVAGPSYEQYF
cdr3_nt: TGTGCCAGCAGCGTAGCTGGGCCCTCCTACGAGCAGTACTTC

d_call: TRBD2
v_call: TRBV12-3/TRBV12-4
j_call: TRBJ2-5
clone_size: many
cdr3_aa: CASSLGTSGGKETQYF
cdr3_nt: TGTGCCAGCAGCCTCGGGACTAGCGGGGGGAAAGAGACCCAGTACTTC

d_call: -
v_call: TRBV28
j_call: TRBJ2-7
clone_size: many
cdr3_aa: CASSGGGGKSSYEQYF
cdr3_nt: TGTGCCAGCAGTGGGGGGGGCGGGAAGAGCTCCTACGAGCAGTACTTC

d_call: -
v_call: TRBV29-1
j_call: TRBJ1-2
clone_size: many
cdr3_aa: CSVRTDFYGYTF
cdr3_nt: TGCAGCGTTCGGACAGATTTCTATGGCTACACCTTC

d_call: -
v_call: TRBV20-1
j_call: TRBJ1-6
clone_size: -
cdr3_aa: CSARTGRNSPLHF
cdr3_nt: TGCAGTGCTAGGACAGGCCGAAATTCACCCCTCCACTTT

d_call: -
v_call: TRBV7-8
j_call: TRBJ1-2
clone_size: -
cdr3_aa: CASSPQPYGYTF
cdr3_nt: TGTGCCAGCAGCCCCCAACCCTATGGCTACACCTTC

d_call: -
v_call: TRBV20-1
j_call: TRBJ1-5
clone_size: few
cdr3_aa: CSARDQGNQPQHF
cdr3_nt: TGCAGTGCTAGAGATCAGGGGAATCAGCCCCAGCATTTT

d_call: TRBD1
v_call: TRBV28
j_call: TRBJ2-5
clone_size: once
cdr3_aa: CASSPPGQGETQYF
cdr3_nt: TGTGCCAGCAGTCCTCCGGGACAGGGGGAGACCCAGTACTTC

d_call: -
v_call: TRBV20-1
j_call: TRBJ1-1
clone_size: -
cdr3_aa: CSASPQVGVNTEAFF
cdr3_nt: TGCAGTGCTAGCCCGCAGGTAGGGGTGAACACTGAAGCTTTCTTT

d_call: -
v_call: TRBV7-2
j_call: TRBJ2-7
clone_size: many
cdr3_aa: CASSAHPGWYEQYF
cdr3_nt: TGTGCCAGCAGCGCCCACCCGGGGTGGTACGAGCAGTACTTC

d_call: -
v_call: TRBV11-2
j_call: TRBJ1-1
clone_size: -
cdr3_aa: CASSFFPGSNTEAFF
cdr3_nt: TGTGCCAGCAGCTTTTTCCCAGGGAGTAATACTGAAGCTTTCTTT

d_call: TRBD1
v_call: TRBV6-2/TRBV6-3
j_call: TRBJ2-5
clone_size: many
cdr3_aa: CASSYFGTGVETQYF
cdr3_nt: TGTGCCAGCAGTTACTTCGGGACAGGGGTGGAGACCCAGTACTTC

d_call: -
v_call: TRBV6-1
j_call: TRBJ1-5
clone_size: -
cdr3_aa: CACSPISNQPQHF
cdr3_nt: TGTGCCTGCAGCCCCATAAGCAATCAGCCCCAGCATTTT

d_call: TRBD1
v_call: TRBV6-1
j_call: TRBJ1-1
clone_size: many
cdr3_aa: CASSGNRGRVTEAFF
cdr3_nt: TGTGCCAGCAGTGGGAACAGGGGTCGGGTCACTGAAGCTTTCTTT

d_call: -
v_call: TRBV12-3/TRBV12-4
j_call: TRBJ2-2
clone_size: -
cdr3_aa: CAITGTGNTGELFF
cdr3_nt: TGTGCCATAACCGGAACAGGAAACACCGGGGAGCTGTTTTTT

d_call: -
v_call: TRBV6-1
j_call: TRBJ2-2
clone_size: -
cdr3_aa: CASSGGQATGELFF
cdr3_nt: TGTGCCAGCAGCGGAGGGCAGGCTACCGGGGAGCTGTTTTTT

d_call: -
v_call: TRBV7-6
j_call: TRBJ2-5
clone_size: few
cdr3_aa: CASSSGVIADQEAQYF
cdr3_nt: TGTGCCAGCAGCTCCGGCGTCATAGCGGATCAAGAGGCCCAGTACTTC

d_call: -
v_call: TRBV6-5
j_call: TRBJ1-1
clone_size: many
cdr3_aa: CASSYSSGSREAFF
cdr3_nt: TGTGCCAGCAGTTACTCATCCGGAAGTAGAGAAGCTTTCTTT

d_call: -
v_call: TRBV19
j_call: TRBJ1-1
clone_size: many
cdr3_aa: CASSPSDRYTEAFF
cdr3_nt: TGTGCCAGTAGTCCGAGCGACAGATACACTGAAGCTTTCTTT

d_call: -
v_call: TRBV27
j_call: TRBJ1-1
clone_size: few
cdr3_aa: CASRATWNTEAFF
cdr3_nt: TGTGCCAGCAGGGCAACTTGGAACACTGAAGCTTTCTTT

d_call: TRBD1
v_call: TRBV7-8
j_call: TRBJ2-7
clone_size: -
cdr3_aa: CASSLEGDRSYEQYF
cdr3_nt: TGTGCCAGCAGCTTAGAAGGGGACAGGTCCTACGAGCAGTACTTC

d_call: TRBD2
v_call: TRBV12-3/TRBV12-4
j_call: TRBJ2-7
clone_size: many
cdr3_aa: CASSTTSGREYEQYF
cdr3_nt: TGTGCCAGCAGTACGACTAGCGGGAGGGAGTACGAGCAGTACTTC

d_call: TRBD1
v_call: TRBV12-3/TRBV12-4
j_call: TRBJ2-7
clone_size: few
cdr3_aa: CASSLRRGQGSYEQYF
cdr3_nt: TGTGCCAGCAGCTTGAGGCGGGGACAGGGGTCCTACGAGCAGTACTTC

d_call: TRBD2
v_call: TRBV19
j_call: TRBJ2-5
clone_size: -
cdr3_aa: CASSLSTGGRGMRETQYF
cdr3_nt: TGTGCCAGTAGTCTAAGTACCGGCGGGAGAGGAATGAGAGAGACCCAGTACTTC

d_call: -
v_call: TRBV10-2
j_call: TRBJ1-1
clone_size: many
cdr3_aa: CASSGRGRTEAFF
cdr3_nt: TGCGCCAGCAGTGGGAGGGGTAGGACTGAAGCTTTCTTT

d_call: -
v_call: TRBV12-3/TRBV12-4
j_call: TRBJ1-5
clone_size: -
cdr3_aa: CASNRGSRKQPQHF
cdr3_nt: TGTGCCAGCAACCGGGGCAGCAGGAAGCAGCCCCAGCATTTT

d_call: -
v_call: TRBV12-3/TRBV12-4
j_call: TRBJ1-1
clone_size: many
cdr3_aa: CASSGEGRTEAFF
cdr3_nt: TGTGCCAGCAGCGGGGAGGGCCGTACTGAAGCTTTCTTT

d_call: -
v_call: TRBV28
j_call: TRBJ2-7
clone_size: many
cdr3_aa: CASNTGTSSYEQYF
cdr3_nt: TGTGCCAGCAATACCGGGACCTCATCCTACGAGCAGTACTTC

d_call: TRBD2
v_call: TRBV3-1
j_call: TRBJ2-7
clone_size: few
cdr3_aa: CASSQTLTSGPSEQYF
cdr3_nt: TGTGCCAGCAGCCAAACTTTGACTAGCGGACCCAGCGAGCAGTACTTC

d_call: -
v_call: TRBV6-5
j_call: TRBJ1-5
clone_size: many
cdr3_aa: CASSYRGAGDQPQHF
cdr3_nt: TGTGCCAGCAGTTACCGGGGGGCGGGTGATCAGCCCCAGCATTTT

d_call: -
v_call: TRBV11-2
j_call: TRBJ1-1
clone_size: many
cdr3_aa: CASSLDSIPTEAFF
cdr3_nt: TGTGCCAGCAGCTTAGATTCGATCCCCACTGAAGCTTTCTTT

d_call: -
v_call: TRBV7-2
j_call: TRBJ2-5
clone_size: many
cdr3_aa: CASTLLGVRETQYF
cdr3_nt: TGTGCCAGCACCCTGTTGGGGGTTCGAGAGACCCAGTACTTC

d_call: TRBD1
v_call: TRBV13
j_call: TRBJ2-2
clone_size: -
cdr3_aa: CASSYRTGQVDPGELFF
cdr3_nt: TGTGCCAGCAGCTATCGAACTGGACAGGTGGATCCCGGGGAGCTGTTTTTT

d_call: -
v_call: TRBV18
j_call: TRBJ1-2
clone_size: few
cdr3_aa: CASSPQERGYTF
cdr3_nt: TGTGCCAGCTCACCACAGGAGCGAGGCTACACCTTC

d_call: TRBD2
v_call: TRBV11-1
j_call: TRBJ2-3
clone_size: once
cdr3_aa: CASSSQAGGRTDTQYF
cdr3_nt: TGTGCCAGCAGCTCCCAAGCGGGGGGTCGCACAGATACGCAGTATTTT

d_call: -
v_call: TRBV20-1
j_call: TRBJ1-5
clone_size: -
cdr3_aa: CSALSNQPQHF
cdr3_nt: TGCAGTGCTCTCAGCAATCAGCCCCAGCATTTT

d_call: -
v_call: TRBV19
j_call: TRBJ2-7
clone_size: many
cdr3_aa: CASSIEGGRVYEQYF
cdr3_nt: TGTGCCAGTAGTATAGAAGGCGGCCGCGTCTACGAGCAGTACTTC

d_call: -
v_call: TRBV4-2
j_call: TRBJ2-7
clone_size: -
cdr3_aa: CASSLDNHYEQYF
cdr3_nt: TGTGCCAGCAGTTTAGACAACCACTACGAGCAGTACTTC

d_call: TRBD1
v_call: TRBV11-2
j_call: TRBJ1-2
clone_size: few
cdr3_aa: CASSLDAPGTGVHYGYTF
cdr3_nt: TGTGCCAGCAGCTTAGACGCCCCCGGGACAGGGGTACACTATGGCTACACCTTC

d_call: -
v_call: TRBV12-3/TRBV12-4
j_call: TRBJ1-5
clone_size: few
cdr3_aa: CASSQDPHLNQPQHF
cdr3_nt: TGTGCCAGCAGCCAAGATCCGCACCTTAATCAGCCCCAGCATTTT

d_call: -
v_call: TRBV28
j_call: TRBJ2-7
clone_size: -
cdr3_aa: CASSQGHTYEQYF
cdr3_nt: TGTGCCAGCAGTCAAGGGCATACCTACGAGCAGTACTTC

d_call: TRBD1
v_call: TRBV2
j_call: TRBJ2-5
clone_size: -
cdr3_aa: CASRDRLLSETQYF
cdr3_nt: TGTGCCAGTCGGGACAGGTTGCTTTCAGAGACCCAGTACTTC

d_call: -
v_call: TRBV6-5
j_call: TRBJ2-2
clone_size: many
cdr3_aa: CASSYSGRRTGELFF
cdr3_nt: TGTGCCAGCAGTTACTCTGGGCGCAGGACCGGGGAGCTGTTTTTT

d_call: -
v_call: TRBV6-2/TRBV6-3
j_call: TRBJ1-2
clone_size: many
cdr3_aa: CASSYSIMMTDPNYGYTF
cdr3_nt: TGTGCCAGCAGTTACTCGATTATGATGACGGACCCTAACTATGGCTACACCTTC

d_call: TRBD1
v_call: TRBV6-1
j_call: TRBJ1-1
clone_size: many
cdr3_aa: CASSGKQGDTEAFF
cdr3_nt: TGTGCCAGCAGTGGAAAACAGGGGGACACTGAAGCTTTCTTT

d_call: -
v_call: TRBV28
j_call: TRBJ2-5
clone_size: few
cdr3_aa: CASSLRDNEETQYF
cdr3_nt: TGTGCCAGCAGTCTCCGGGACAATGAAGAGACCCAGTACTTC

d_call: TRBD1
v_call: TRBV30
j_call: TRBJ1-6
clone_size: -
cdr3_aa: CAWSVGQVNSPLHF
cdr3_nt: TGTGCCTGGAGTGTAGGACAGGTTAATTCACCCCTCCACTTT

d_call: -
v_call: TRBV19
j_call: TRBJ1-5
clone_size: many
cdr3_aa: CASSPLGWDQHF
cdr3_nt: TGTGCCAGTAGTCCCCTCGGGTGGGACCAGCATTTT

d_call: -
v_call: TRBV29-1
j_call: TRBJ2-5
clone_size: many
cdr3_aa: CSVGGAAGKSQETQYF
cdr3_nt: TGCAGCGTTGGAGGGGCAGCGGGTAAATCACAAGAGACCCAGTACTTC

d_call: -
v_call: TRBV28
j_call: TRBJ1-2
clone_size: -
cdr3_aa: CASSSLVGYGYTF
cdr3_nt: TGTGCCAGCAGTTCCCTAGTGGGCTATGGCTACACCTTC

d_call: TRBD2
v_call: TRBV20-1
j_call: TRBJ2-3
clone_size: many
cdr3_aa: CSAKLAGEVSDTQYF
cdr3_nt: TGCAGTGCTAAACTAGCGGGAGAGGTTTCAGATACGCAGTATTTT

d_call: -
v_call: TRBV5-5
j_call: TRBJ2-7
clone_size: -
cdr3_aa: CASSLAAGLDEQYF
cdr3_nt: TGTGCCAGCAGCTTGGCCGCCGGGTTGGACGAGCAGTACTTC